This T cell receptor (beta chain) is drawn from a study of technical replicates of blood from several donors. Germline CDR1 MNHEY, CDR2 SMNVEV (reference sequence). V dropped 4 bases and J dropped 9; count of bases not matched to a gene: 8. The CDR3 loop spans 13 amino acids. Profiled with immunoSEQ multiplex PCR; TCRdb holds only in-frame clones, not every one. The sample holds about 13,000 clones, about 86% seen once. This chain connects TRBV27 to TRBJ1-1; 7 nucleotides agree with TRBD1. Sequences were obtained from PBMCs. The sequence derives from a human donor in good health. The CDR3 DNA is TGTGCCAGCAGTTCGTCGGACAGGATCAAAGCTTTCTTT. Translated, it gives CASSSSDRIKAFF.